This T cell receptor (beta chain) came from a study of early T cells in non-severe SARS-CoV-2 infection. General study findings and limits: The matching step, a VDJdb search, favored anti-spike CD8 responses and missed private and CD4 specificities.

This clonotype was seen many times. Its antigen is unidentified. CDR1 is MNHNS, CDR2 SASEGT, per germline. CDR3 size: 16 residues. V lost 3 bases and J lost 5; bases outside the gene matches: 4. Each single cDNA molecule received a unique molecular identifier. Each CDR3 protein is one row after TCRdb ran MiXCR on the 5' RACE reads. The table lists about 69,000 distinct CDR3 sequences, around a tenth of them singletons. The receptor comes from an adult who was a healthcare worker with PCR-confirmed SARS-CoV-2 infection or an uninfected control (not recorded which). The specimen sequenced was whole blood. The chain is built from TRBV6-1 and TRBJ2-3; 14 nucleotides agree with TRBD2. The CDR3 sequence: CASSDTGTSGGDTQYF. Here the CDR3 DNA reads TGTGCCAGCAGTGATACCGGGACTAGCGGGGGAGATACGCAGTATTTT.